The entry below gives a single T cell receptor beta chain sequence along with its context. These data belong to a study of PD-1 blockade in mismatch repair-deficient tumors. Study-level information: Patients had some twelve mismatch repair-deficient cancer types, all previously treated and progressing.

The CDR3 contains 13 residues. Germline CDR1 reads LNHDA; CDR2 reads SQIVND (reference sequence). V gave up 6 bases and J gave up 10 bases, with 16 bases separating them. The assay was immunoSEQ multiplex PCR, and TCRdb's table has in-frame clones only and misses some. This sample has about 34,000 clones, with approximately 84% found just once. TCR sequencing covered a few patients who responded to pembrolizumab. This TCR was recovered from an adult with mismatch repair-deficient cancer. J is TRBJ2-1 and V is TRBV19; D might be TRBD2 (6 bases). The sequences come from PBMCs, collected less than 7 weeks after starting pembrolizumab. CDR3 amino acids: CASRSGLLMEQFF. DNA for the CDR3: TGTGCCAGTAGATCGGGACTTTTAATGGAGCAGTTCTTC.